This T cell receptor (beta chain) was sequenced in a study of human T cells and chemical hapten exposure. Study-level information: Alopecia areata, totalis or universalis was found in mostly female patients.

In this sample, this clonotype turned up many times. What it binds is unknown. TCRdb fed the RACE reads into MiXCR, producing one record per CDR3 protein. The sample carries nearly 350,000 distinct CDR3 sequences, 6% to 8.5% recorded once. Time point described: patch test 1, 2 weeks after DPC sensitization. As to treatment: therapeutic diphenylcyclopropenone sensitization with weekly scalp DPC. Study results and caveats: Expanded TCRs made up significantly more big CDR3 similarity clusters than controls did.

Trimming shortened V by 5 bases and J by 5 bases, and 12 bases separated the two germline ends. CDR1 is SEHNR and CDR2 is FQNEAQ in the germline V gene (reference sequence). The CDR3 loop spans 13 amino acids. This sequence originates from a woman between 18 and 30 years old with alopecia areata. Some clones in this sample may be carry-over from other donors' samples. The V and J genes are TRBV7-9 and TRBJ1-1; D may be TRBD1 (5 bases). Sequenced here: whole blood, sampled in connection with sensitization to the hapten diphenylcyclopropenone (DPC). CDR3 loop: CASSTGGGTEAFF. For the CDR3, the DNA is TGTGCCAGCAGCACAGGCGGGGGAACTGAAGCTTTCTTT. Full variable domain (remainder filled in from reference TRBV7-9 and TRBJ1-1): DTGVSQNPRHKITKRGQNVTFRCDPISEHNRLYWYRQTLGQGPEFLTYFQNEAQLEKSRLLSDRFSAERPKGSFSTLEIQRTEQGDSAMYLCASSTGGGTEAFFGQGTRLTVV.